These 18 T cell receptor beta chains came from one sample sequenced in a study of tumor-infiltrating lymphocytes in primary liver carcinoma. It was from approximately 20-30 mg of unsorted bulk tissue that RNA and DNA were co-extracted. Making TCR beta cDNA involved roughly 0.55 ug total RNA and a constant-region primer. Modified slightly, ARM-PCR produced TCR beta libraries over three nested multiplex PCR rounds. A C-beta reverse primer was combined with TRBV1-TRBV30 forward primers in the first two PCR rounds, and each round had 10 cycles. From the multiplex PCR reads, TCRdb called clonotypes with MiXCR, one entry per CDR3 protein. The data contain 70,000 to 75,000 distinct CDR3 sequences, roughly two thirds of them seen just once; the ten biggest clones take up roughly 25%. The sample taken for sequencing was liver tumor tissue from sampling region 4. Sample subset: tumor region T4, right-lateral pole. These receptor sequences come from a middle-aged man with primary liver carcinoma and hepatitis B virus infection.

The CDR3 spells CATRQDQPSYSEQFF. As DNA, the CDR3 is TGTGCCACCAGGCAAGACCAGCCATCCTATAGTGAGCAGTTCTTC. The rearrangement joins TRBV11-2 to TRBJ2-5; no definite D call. The DNA end is more similar to TRBJ2-1, so the J call may be wrong. Per germline, CDR1 SGHAT and CDR2 FQNNGV. CDR3 length: 15 residues.

This clonotype was detected ten times or more. J is TRBJ2-7 and V is TRBV7-9; 14 bases match TRBD2. This CDR3 spans 15 amino acids. Trimming removed 1 base from V and 6 bases from J; junction bases left unmatched: 2. Germline V lookup: CDR1 SEHNR, CDR2 FQNEAQ (reference sequence). In nucleotides, the CDR3 is TGTGCCAGCAGCTTAGGAGGGACTAGCGGGAGCGAGCAGTACTTC. Translated: CASSLGGTSGSEQYF. The full variable domain, rest sourced from reference TRBV7-9 and TRBJ2-7, is DTGVSQNPRHKITKRGQNVTFRCDPISEHNRLYWYRQTLGQGPEFLTYFQNEAQLEKSRLLSDRFSAERPKGSFSTLEIQRTEQGDSAMYLCASSLGGTSGSEQYFGPGTRLTVT.

Concerning this clonotype: Here the CDR3 omits its conserved ending phenylalanine or tryptophan, so a read error is the likely source. The limits of the CDR3 on the DNA are not certain, so only TCRdb's listed CDR3 is given. The chain recombines TRBV6-5 with TRBJ2-1; TRBD2 was called by the table and not checked on the DNA. The CDR3 is 15 amino acids long, termini counted. CDR1 and CDR2 (germline): MNHEY, SVGAGI. CDR3 residues: CARRGLAGEHNEQSL.

This clonotype appeared many times. The chain has TRBV28 and TRBJ2-3; TRBD1 or TRBD2 may be the D gene (5 bases each). The V gene lost 6 bases and the J gene lost 1 base, with 17 bases spanning the gap. This CDR3 contains 16 residues. Germline CDR1 and CDR2: MDHEN and SYDVKM. The CDR3 loop reads CASRGWKRGGTDTQYF. CDR3 DNA: TGTGCCAGCAGGGGTTGGAAGAGGGGAGGCACAGATACGCAGTATTTT.

Comment on this clonotype: The junction does not match germline at one end; this may be a read error. The chain employs TRBV2 and TRBJ2-7, with a weak D call TRBD1 (5 bases). Germline loops: CDR1 SNHLY, CDR2 FYNNEI. The CDR3 totals 14 residues. In DNA, the CDR3 is TGTGCCAGCAGTTGGTCAGGGAACTCCTACGAGCAATACTTC. It encodes CASSWSGNSYEQYF. Full variable domain (rest looked up from reference TRBV2 and TRBJ2-7): EPEVTQTPSHQVTQMGQEVILRCVPISNHLYFYWYRQILGQKVEFLVSFYNNEISEKSEIFDDQFSVERPDGSNFTLKIRSTKLEDSAMYFCASSWSGNSYEQYFGPGTRLTVT.

Note on this clonotype: A much larger clone sits a single nucleotide away, making a read error possible. The chain employs TRBV28 and TRBJ2-3; TRBD1 or TRBD2 may be the D gene (5 bases each). The CDR3 totals 15 residues. Trimming pared 2 bases from V and 7 bases from J, leaving 16 bases between. The germline gives CDR1 MDHEN, CDR2 SYDVKM. CDR3 sequence (DNA): TGTGCCAGCAGTTTACGAGGCAGAGGGGCAAATACGCAGTATTTT. Translated: CASSLRGRGANTQYF.

This clonotype was seen at least ten times. V and J are TRBV28 and TRBJ1-1; a weak D match, TRBD1 (5 bases). CDR1 and CDR2 (germline): MDHEN, SYDVKM. There are 15 residues in the CDR3. Trimming shortened V by 2 bases and J by 2 bases, and 12 bases separated the two germline ends. CDR3 sequence reads: CASSLQRGINTEAFF. CDR3 sequence (DNA): TGTGCCAGCAGTTTACAGCGGGGCATTAACACTGAAGCTTTCTTT.

The rearrangement joins TRBV11-2 to TRBJ2-2, with D tentatively TRBD1 or TRBD2 (5 bases each). The CDR3 has 16 residues. The V and J ends lost 2 bases and 5 bases respectively, with 15 bases between them. Per germline, CDR1 SGHAT and CDR2 FQNNGV. Here the CDR3 reads CASSLMGLTGTGELFF. The CDR3 DNA is TGTGCCAGCAGCTTAATGGGGCTAACGGGAACCGGGGAGCTGTTTTTT.

In the case of this clonotype: This may arise from a read error, as a much more abundant clone is one base away. This chain connects TRBV30 to TRBJ2-2; D may correspond to TRBD1 or TRBD2 (5 bases each). V lost 1 base to trimming and J lost 7 bases, with 19 bases between them. CDR3 length equals 16 residues. Germline CDR1 reads GTSNPN; CDR2 reads SVGIG (reference sequence). The chain's CDR3 is CAWSGWRGVHNGELFF. DNA of the CDR3: TGTGCCTGGAGTGGTTGGAGAGGGGTCCATAACGGGGAGCTGTTTTTT.

A remark on this clonotype: In this CDR3 the conserved last residue, phenylalanine or tryptophan, is missing, so a read error is likely. The V gene is TRBV4-1, the J gene TRBJ1-6; no firm D call. V was shortened by 0 bases and J by 6 bases, with 12 bases between the two germline ends. The CDR3 runs 16 residues. Germline loops: CDR1 MGHRA, CDR2 YSYEKL. The CDR3 region is CASSQEPGNFNSPLHY. CDR3 in DNA: TGCGCCAGCAGCCAAGAGCCTGGCAACTTTAATTCACCCCTCCACTAT.

About this clonotype itself: Given a much more abundant clone one base away, this may be a read error. J is TRBJ2-7 and V is TRBV30; 10 nucleotides match TRBD2. The CDR3 is 15 amino acids. Germline values: CDR1 GTSNPN, CDR2 SVGIG (reference sequence). The CDR3 coding sequence is TGTACCTGGCGCTCAACCCTAGCGGGAGAAGACGAGCAGTACTTC. It translates to CTWRSTLAGEDEQYF.

This sequence joins TRBV11-2 and TRBJ2-1, with D uncertain. V was pared by 5 bases and J by 8 bases, with 13 bases between. CDR1 and CDR2 (germline): SGHAT, FQNNGV. This CDR3 has 13 amino acids. This CDR3 is CASSIKDAHEQFF. The CDR3 DNA follows: TGTGCCAGCAGCATAAAGGATGCCCATGAGCAGTTCTTC.

This clonotype occurred many times. The V call is TRBV28, the J call TRBJ2-5; D might be TRBD2 (6 bases). Deletions cut 4 bases from V and 2 bases from J, with 8 bases between. This CDR3 region has 13 residues. Germline CDR1 is MDHEN and CDR2 is SYDVKM. The CDR3 loop is CASSSSVQETQYF. The CDR3 coding sequence is TGTGCCAGCAGTTCTAGCGTTCAAGAGACCCAGTACTTC.

V gene TRBV5-1 combines with J gene TRBJ2-7, with unresolved D. The V and J ends lost 0 bases and 2 bases respectively, with 18 bases between them. The CDR3 is made up of 17 amino acids. In germline, CDR1 is SGHRS, CDR2 YFSETQ. CDR3 region: CASSLASFVAGPYEQYF. DNA of the CDR3: TGCGCCAGCAGCTTGGCTTCCTTCGTGGCCGGACCCTACGAGCAGTACTTC.

This clonotype was seen repeatedly, ten times or more. V and J are TRBV7-9 and TRBJ2-2, with 7 nucleotides matching TRBD1. Germline trimming cut 6 bases from V and 6 bases from J; bases unmatched to any gene: 4. The CDR3 contains 13 residues. CDR1 SEHNR and CDR2 FQNEAQ come from the germline V gene (reference sequence). CDR3 sequence: CASSSQGAGELFF. Here the CDR3 DNA reads TGTGCCAGCAGTTCTCAGGGGGCCGGGGAGCTGTTTTTT.

On this clonotype: Its ends do not fully match the called genes, so a read error is possible. This chain uses TRBV11-1 with TRBJ2-3; 9 bases align to TRBD2. The germline V gene encodes CDR1 SGHAT and CDR2 FQDESV (reference sequence). The CDR3 has 16 amino acids. The chain's CDR3 is CASSLGTSTQTDTPHF. In nucleotides, the CDR3 is TGTGCCAGCAGCCTCGGGACTAGCACACAGACAGATACGCCGCATTTT.

In this sample, this clonotype turned up many times. The genes are TRBV6-1 and TRBJ2-1; 9 bases map to TRBD1. There are 16 residues in the CDR3. The ends lost 6 bases at V and 4 bases at J; junction bases unmatched: 10. CDR1 and CDR2 (germline): MNHNS, SASEGT. CDR3 protein: CASSLETGGIYNEQFF. The CDR3 DNA sequence: TGTGCCAGCAGCCTTGAAACAGGGGGCATTTACAATGAGCAGTTCTTC.

The chain has TRBV12-3 or TRBV12-4 and TRBJ2-5; D might be TRBD2 (5 bases). V lost 5 bases and J 9 bases, leaving 22 bases between the germline ends. This CDR3 is 15 amino acids long. In DNA form, the CDR3 reads TGTGCCAGCAGTCCGACATCGAAACCCCAGGAGGCCCAGTACTTC. It translates to CASSPTSKPQEAQYF.